This T cell receptor (beta chain) was profiled in a study of identical twins. Comment on this clonotype: Its antigen is currently unknown.

CDR1 is DFQATT, CDR2 SNEGSKA, per germline (reference sequence). The germline V and J ends were trimmed by 4 bases and 7 bases, with 14 bases remaining between them. The CDR3 contains 12 residues. One entry per CDR3 protein results from TCRdb running MiXCR on the 5' RACE reads. The sample contains 750,000 to 950,000 distinct CDR3 sequences, around 12% of which appear only once. Whole-study results and caveats: Twins' surplus sharing was weaker for beta out-of-frame sequences. Diverse VJ usage suggested most zero-insertion clonotypes were not invariant T cells. Insertion counts were lower in abundant cord blood beta clonotypes, a trend that memory repertoires did not show.

This same sample was also part of a study on yellow fever vaccine responses in identical twins.

The gene calls are TRBV20-1 and TRBJ2-7; D is possibly TRBD1 or TRBD2 (6 bases each). The sequence derives from a woman aged 18-29 years in good health. Sequenced sample: PBMCs. The CDR3: CSAKPGGSEQYF. The CDR3 DNA follows: TGCAGTGCTAAACCCGGGGGCAGTGAGCAGTACTTC.